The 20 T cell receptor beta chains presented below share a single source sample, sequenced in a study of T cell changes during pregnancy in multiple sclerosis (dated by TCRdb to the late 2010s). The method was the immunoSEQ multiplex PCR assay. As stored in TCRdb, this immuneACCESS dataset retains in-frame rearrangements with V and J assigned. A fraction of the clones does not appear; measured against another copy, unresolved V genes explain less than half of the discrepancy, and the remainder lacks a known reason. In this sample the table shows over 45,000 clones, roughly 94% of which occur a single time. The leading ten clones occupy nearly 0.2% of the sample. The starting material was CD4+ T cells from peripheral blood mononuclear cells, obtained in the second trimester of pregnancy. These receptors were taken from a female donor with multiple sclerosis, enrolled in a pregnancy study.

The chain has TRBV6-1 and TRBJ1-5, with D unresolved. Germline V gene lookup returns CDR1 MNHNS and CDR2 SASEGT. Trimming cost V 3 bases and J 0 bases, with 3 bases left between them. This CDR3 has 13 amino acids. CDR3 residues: CASSDYSNQPQHF. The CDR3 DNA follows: TGTGCCAGCAGTGACTATAGCAATCAGCCCCAGCATTTT.

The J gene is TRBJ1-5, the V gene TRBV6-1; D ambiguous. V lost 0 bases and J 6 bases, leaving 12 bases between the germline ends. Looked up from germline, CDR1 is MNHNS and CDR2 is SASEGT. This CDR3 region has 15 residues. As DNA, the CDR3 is TGTGCCAGCAGTGAAGCGCGGGGTTTTCGTCAGCCCCAGCATTTT. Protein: CASSEARGFRQPQHF.

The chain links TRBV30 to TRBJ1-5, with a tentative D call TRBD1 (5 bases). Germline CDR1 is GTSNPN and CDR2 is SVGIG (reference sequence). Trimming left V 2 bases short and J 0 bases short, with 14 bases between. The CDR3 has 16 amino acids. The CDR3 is CAWSKGQGNSNQPQHF. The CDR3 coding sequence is TGTGCCTGGAGTAAGGGGCAAGGAAATAGCAATCAGCCCCAGCATTTT.

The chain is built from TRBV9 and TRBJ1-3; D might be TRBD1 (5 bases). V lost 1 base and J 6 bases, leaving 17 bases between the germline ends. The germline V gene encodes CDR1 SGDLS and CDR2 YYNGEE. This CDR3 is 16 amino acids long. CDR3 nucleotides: TGTGCCAGCAGCGTAACCCCCTTCCAGGGCACAAACACCATATATTTT. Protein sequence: CASSVTPFQGTNTIYF.

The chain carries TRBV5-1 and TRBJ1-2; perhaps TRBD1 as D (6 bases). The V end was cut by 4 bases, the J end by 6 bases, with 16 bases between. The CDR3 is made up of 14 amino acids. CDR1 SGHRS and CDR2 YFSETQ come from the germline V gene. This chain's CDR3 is CASSPTMGHNGYTF. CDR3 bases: TGCGCCAGCAGCCCGACTATGGGACATAATGGCTACACCTTC.

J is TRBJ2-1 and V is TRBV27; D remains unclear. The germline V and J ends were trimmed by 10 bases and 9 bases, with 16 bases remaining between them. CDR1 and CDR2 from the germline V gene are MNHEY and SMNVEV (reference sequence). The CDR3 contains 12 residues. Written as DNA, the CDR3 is TGTGCCATCCGGCGACTTGGCGGTGAGCAGTTCTTC. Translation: CAIRRLGGEQFF.

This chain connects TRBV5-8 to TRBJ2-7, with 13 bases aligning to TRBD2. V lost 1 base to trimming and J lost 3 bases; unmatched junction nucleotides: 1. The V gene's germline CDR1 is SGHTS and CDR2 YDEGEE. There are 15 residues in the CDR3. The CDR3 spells CASSLRTSGSYEQYF. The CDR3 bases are TGTGCCAGCAGCTTGAGGACTAGCGGGAGCTACGAGCAGTACTTC.

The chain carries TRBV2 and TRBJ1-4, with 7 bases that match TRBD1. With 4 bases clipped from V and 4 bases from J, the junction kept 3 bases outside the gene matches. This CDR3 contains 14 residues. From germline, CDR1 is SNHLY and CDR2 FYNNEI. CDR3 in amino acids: CASSGGTVNEKLFF. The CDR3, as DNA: TGTGCCAGCAGTGGAGGGACAGTTAATGAAAAACTGTTTTTT.

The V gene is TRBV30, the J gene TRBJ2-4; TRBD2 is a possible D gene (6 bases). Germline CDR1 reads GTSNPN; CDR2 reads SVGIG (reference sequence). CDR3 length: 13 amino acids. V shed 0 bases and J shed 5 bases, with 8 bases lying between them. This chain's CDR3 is CAWSVRGENIQYF. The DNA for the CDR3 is TGTGCCTGGAGTGTTCGCGGGGAAAACATTCAGTACTTC.

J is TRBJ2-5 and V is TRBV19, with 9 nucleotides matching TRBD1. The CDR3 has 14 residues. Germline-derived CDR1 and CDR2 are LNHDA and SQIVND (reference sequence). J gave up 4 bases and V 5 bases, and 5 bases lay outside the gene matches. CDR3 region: CASSPTGGGETQYF. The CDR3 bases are TGTGCCAGTAGTCCTACAGGGGGCGGAGAGACCCAGTACTTC.

This chain's CDR3 is CASSLYNEQFF. The CDR3 nucleotides read TGTGCCAGCAGTCTCTACAATGAGCAGTTCTTC. This chain connects TRBV6-5 to TRBJ2-1; no clear D gene. Germline CDR1 reads MNHEY; CDR2 reads SVGAGI. There are 11 residues in the CDR3. Trimming removed 5 bases from V and 3 bases from J, with 2 bases in between.

The CDR3 is CAWNRVGYEQYF. The CDR3 nucleotides read TGTGCCTGGAACAGGGTGGGCTACGAGCAGTACTTC. This chain links TRBV30 with TRBJ2-7; D is perhaps TRBD1 (6 bases). The CDR3 contains 12 residues. Per the germline V gene, CDR1 is GTSNPN and CDR2 is SVGIG (reference sequence). The V gene lost 4 bases and the J gene lost 3 bases, with 10 bases spanning the gap.

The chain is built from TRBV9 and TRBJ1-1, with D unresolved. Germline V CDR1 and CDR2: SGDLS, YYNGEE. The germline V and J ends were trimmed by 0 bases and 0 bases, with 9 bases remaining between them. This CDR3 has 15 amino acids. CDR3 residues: CASSVDGQVNTEAFF. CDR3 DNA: TGTGCCAGCAGCGTAGATGGTCAGGTGAACACTGAAGCTTTCTTT.

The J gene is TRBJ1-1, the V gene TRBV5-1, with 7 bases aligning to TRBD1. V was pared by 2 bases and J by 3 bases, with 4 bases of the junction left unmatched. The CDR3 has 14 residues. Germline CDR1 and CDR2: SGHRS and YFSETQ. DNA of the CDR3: TGCGCCAGCAGCTTCCGGGACAGTTACACTGAAGCTTTCTTT. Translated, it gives CASSFRDSYTEAFF. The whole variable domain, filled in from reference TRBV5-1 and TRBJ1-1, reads KAGVTQTPRYLIKTRGQQVTLSCSPISGHRSVSWYQQTPGQGLQFLFEYFSETQRNKGNFPGRFSGRQFSNSRSEMNVSTLELGDSALYLCASSFRDSYTEAFFGQGTRLTVV.

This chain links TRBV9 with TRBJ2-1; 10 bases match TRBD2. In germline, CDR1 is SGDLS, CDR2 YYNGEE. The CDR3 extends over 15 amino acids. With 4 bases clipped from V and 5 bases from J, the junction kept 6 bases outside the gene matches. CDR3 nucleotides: TGTGCCAGCAGCCTGATAGGACTAGCGGACAATGAGCAGTTCTTC. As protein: CASSLIGLADNEQFF.

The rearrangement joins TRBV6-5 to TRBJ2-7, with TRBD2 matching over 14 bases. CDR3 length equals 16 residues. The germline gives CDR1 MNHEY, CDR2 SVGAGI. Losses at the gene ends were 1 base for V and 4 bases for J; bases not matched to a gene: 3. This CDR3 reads CASSYLGLAGGYEQYF. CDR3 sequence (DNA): TGTGCCAGCAGTTACTTAGGACTAGCGGGGGGTTACGAGCAGTACTTC.

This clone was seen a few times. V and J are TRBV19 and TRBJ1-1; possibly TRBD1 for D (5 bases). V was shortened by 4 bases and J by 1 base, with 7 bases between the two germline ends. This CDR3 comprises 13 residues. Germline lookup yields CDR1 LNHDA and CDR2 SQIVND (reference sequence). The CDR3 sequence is CASSRQGNTEAFF. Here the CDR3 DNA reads TGTGCCAGTAGTAGGCAGGGGAACACTGAAGCTTTCTTT.

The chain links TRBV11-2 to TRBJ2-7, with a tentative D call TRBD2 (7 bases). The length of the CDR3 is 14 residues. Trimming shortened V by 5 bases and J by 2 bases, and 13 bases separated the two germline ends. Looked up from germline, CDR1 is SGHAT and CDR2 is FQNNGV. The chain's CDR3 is CASSPRGAPYEQYF. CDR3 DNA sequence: TGTGCCAGCAGCCCCCGGGGGGCACCCTACGAGCAGTACTTC.

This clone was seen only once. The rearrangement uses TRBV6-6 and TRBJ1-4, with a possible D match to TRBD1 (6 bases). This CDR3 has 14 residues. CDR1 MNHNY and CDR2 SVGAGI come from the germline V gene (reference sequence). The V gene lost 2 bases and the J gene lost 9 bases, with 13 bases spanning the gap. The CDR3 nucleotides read TGTGCCAGCAGTTACGCGGGGGGCGAGAAAAAACTGTTTTTT. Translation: CASSYAGGEKKLFF.

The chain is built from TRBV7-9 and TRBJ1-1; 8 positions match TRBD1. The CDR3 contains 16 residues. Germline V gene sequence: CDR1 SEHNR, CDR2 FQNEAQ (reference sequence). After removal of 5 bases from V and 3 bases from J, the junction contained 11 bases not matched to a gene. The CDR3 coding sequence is TGTGCCAGCAGCGCGGCCAGGGGGCAGGCCGACACTGAAGCTTTCTTT. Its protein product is CASSAARGQADTEAFF.